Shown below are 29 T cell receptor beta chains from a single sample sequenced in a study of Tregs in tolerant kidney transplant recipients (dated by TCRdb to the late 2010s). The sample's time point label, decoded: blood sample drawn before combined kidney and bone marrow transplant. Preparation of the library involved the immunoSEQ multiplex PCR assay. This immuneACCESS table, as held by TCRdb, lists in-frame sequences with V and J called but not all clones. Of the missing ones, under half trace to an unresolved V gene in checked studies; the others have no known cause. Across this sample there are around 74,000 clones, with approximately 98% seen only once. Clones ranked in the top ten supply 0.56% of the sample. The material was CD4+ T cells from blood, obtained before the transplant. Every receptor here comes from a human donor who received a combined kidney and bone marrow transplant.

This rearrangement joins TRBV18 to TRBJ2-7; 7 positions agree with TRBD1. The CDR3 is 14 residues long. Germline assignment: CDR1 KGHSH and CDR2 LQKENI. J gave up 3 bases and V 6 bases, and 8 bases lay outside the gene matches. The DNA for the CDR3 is TGTGCCAGCTCGAGGGAGACAGGGAGCTACGAGCAGTACTTC. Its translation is CASSRETGSYEQYF.

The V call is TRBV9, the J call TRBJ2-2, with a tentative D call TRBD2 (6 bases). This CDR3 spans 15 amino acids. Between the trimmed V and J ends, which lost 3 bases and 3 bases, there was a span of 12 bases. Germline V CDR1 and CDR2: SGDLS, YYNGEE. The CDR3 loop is CASSARAGYTGELFF. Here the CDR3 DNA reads TGTGCCAGCAGCGCCCGGGCGGGGTACACCGGGGAGCTGTTTTTT.

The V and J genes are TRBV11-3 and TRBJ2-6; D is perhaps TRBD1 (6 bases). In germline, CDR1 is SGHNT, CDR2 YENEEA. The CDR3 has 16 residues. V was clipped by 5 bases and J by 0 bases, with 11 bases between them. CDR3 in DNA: TGTGCCAGCAGCCAGACAGGAAGCTCTGGGGCCAACGTCCTGACTTTC. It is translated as CASSQTGSSGANVLTF.

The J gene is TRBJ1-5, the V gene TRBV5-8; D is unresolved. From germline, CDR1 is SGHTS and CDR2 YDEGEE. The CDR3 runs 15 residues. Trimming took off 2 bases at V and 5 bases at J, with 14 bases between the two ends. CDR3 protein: CASSLSFRPHQPQHF. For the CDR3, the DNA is TGTGCCAGCAGCTTATCGTTCAGGCCCCATCAGCCCCAGCATTTT. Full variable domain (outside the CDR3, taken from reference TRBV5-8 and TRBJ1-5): EAGVTQSPTHLIKTRGQQATLRCSPISGHTSVYWYQQALGLGLQFLLWYDEGEERNRGNFPPRFSGRQFPNYSSELNVNALELEDSALYLCASSLSFRPHQPQHFGDGTRLSIL.

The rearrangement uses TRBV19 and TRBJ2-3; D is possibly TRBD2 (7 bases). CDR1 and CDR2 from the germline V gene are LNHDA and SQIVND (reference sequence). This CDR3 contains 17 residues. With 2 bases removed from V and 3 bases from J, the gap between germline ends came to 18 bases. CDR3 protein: CASSISLRAGATDTQYF. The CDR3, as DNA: TGTGCCAGTAGTATATCCCTCCGGGCGGGGGCTACAGATACGCAGTATTTT.

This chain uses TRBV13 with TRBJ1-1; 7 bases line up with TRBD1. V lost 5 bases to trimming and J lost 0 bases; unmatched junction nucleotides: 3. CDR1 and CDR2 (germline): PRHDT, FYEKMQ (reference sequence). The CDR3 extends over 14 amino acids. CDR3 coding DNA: TGTGCCAGCAGCCCAGGGGGACTGAACACTGAAGCTTTCTTT. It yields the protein CASSPGGLNTEAFF. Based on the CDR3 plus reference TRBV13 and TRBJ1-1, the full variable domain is AAGVIQSPRHLIKEKRETATLKCYPIPRHDTVYWYQQGPGQDPQFLISFYEKMQSDKGSIPDRFSAQQFSDYHSELNMSSLELGDSALYFCASSPGGLNTEAFFGQGTRLTVV.

The CDR3, as DNA: TGTGCCAGTAGTATCGCCTACCGAAACACCGGGGAGCTGTTTTTT. This gives the protein CASSIAYRNTGELFF. The genes are TRBV19 and TRBJ2-2; D gene ambiguous. V dropped 3 bases and J dropped 2 bases, with 10 bases sitting between them. The CDR3 spans 15 residues. CDR1 LNHDA and CDR2 SQIVND come from the germline V gene (reference sequence).

The CDR3 spells CASSVLGDEQYF. DNA for the CDR3: TGCGCCAGCAGCGTCCTAGGCGACGAGCAGTACTTC. J is TRBJ2-7 and V is TRBV5-1; D is undetermined. Germline V gene lookup returns CDR1 SGHRS and CDR2 YFSETQ. This CDR3 is 12 amino acids long. Trimming cost V 4 bases and J 5 bases, with 10 bases left between them.

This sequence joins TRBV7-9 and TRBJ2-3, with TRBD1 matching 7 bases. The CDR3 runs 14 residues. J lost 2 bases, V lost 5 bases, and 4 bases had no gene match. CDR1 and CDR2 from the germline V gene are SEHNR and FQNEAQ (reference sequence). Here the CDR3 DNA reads TGTGCCAGCAGCACGAGGGGGCACACAGATACGCAGTATTTT. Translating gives CASSTRGHTDTQYF. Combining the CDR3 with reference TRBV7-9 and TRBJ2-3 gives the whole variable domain DTGVSQNPRHKITKRGQNVTFRCDPISEHNRLYWYRQTLGQGPEFLTYFQNEAQLEKSRLLSDRFSAERPKGSFSTLEIQRTEQGDSAMYLCASSTRGHTDTQYFGPGTRLTVL.

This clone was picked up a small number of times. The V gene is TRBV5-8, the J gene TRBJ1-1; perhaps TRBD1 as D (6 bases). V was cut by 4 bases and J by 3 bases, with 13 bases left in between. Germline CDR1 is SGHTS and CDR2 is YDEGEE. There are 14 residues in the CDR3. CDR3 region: CASSLETGHTEAFF. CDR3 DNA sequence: TGTGCCAGCAGCCTCGAGACAGGACACACTGAAGCTTTCTTT. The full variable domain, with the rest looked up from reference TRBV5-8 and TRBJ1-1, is EAGVTQSPTHLIKTRGQQATLRCSPISGHTSVYWYQQALGLGLQFLLWYDEGEERNRGNFPPRFSGRQFPNYSSELNVNALELEDSALYLCASSLETGHTEAFFGQGTRLTVV.

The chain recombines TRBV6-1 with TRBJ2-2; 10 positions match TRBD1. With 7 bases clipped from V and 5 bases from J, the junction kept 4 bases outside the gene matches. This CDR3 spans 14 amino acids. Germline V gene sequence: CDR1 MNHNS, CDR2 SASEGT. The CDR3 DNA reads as TGTGCCAGCACCTGGACAGGGGGTACCGGGGAGCTGTTTTTT. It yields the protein CASTWTGGTGELFF.

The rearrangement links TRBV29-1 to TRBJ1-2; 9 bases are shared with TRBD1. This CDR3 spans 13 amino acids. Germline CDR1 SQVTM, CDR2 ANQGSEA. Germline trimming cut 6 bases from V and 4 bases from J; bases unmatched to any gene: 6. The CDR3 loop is CSVVGQGAYGYTF. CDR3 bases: TGCAGCGTGGTGGGACAGGGAGCCTATGGCTACACCTTC.

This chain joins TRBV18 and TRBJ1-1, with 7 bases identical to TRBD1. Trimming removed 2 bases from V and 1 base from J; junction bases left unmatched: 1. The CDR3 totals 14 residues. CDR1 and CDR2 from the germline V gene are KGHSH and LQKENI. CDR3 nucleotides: TGTGCCAGCTCACCATCAGGGGGGAACACTGAAGCTTTCTTT. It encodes CASSPSGGNTEAFF.

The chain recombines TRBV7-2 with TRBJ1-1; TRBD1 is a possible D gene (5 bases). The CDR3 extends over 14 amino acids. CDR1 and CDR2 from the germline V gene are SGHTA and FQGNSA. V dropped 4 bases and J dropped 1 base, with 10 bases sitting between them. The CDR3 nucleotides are TGTGCCAGCAGCTATCGGGGGAGGAACACTGAAGCTTTCTTT. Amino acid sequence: CASSYRGRNTEAFF.

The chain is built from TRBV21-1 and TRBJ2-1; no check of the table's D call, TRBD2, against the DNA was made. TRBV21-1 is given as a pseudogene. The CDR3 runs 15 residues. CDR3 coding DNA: TGTGCCAGCCTAGGGACGGGAGGCTCCTACAATGAGCAGTTCTTC. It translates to CASLGTGGSYNEQFF.

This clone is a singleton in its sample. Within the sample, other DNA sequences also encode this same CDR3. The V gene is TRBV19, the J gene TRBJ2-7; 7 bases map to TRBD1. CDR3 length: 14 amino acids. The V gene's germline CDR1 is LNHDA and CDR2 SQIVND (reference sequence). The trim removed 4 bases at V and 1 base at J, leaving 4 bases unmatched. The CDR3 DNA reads TGTGCCAGTAGTACAGGGACAGCTTCCTACGAGCAGTACTTC. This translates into CASSTGTASYEQYF.

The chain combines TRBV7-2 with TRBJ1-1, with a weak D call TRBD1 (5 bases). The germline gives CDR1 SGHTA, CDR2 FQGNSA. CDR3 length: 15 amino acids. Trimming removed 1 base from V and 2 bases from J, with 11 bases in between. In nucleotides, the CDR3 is TGTGCCAGCAGCTTAGTGGGCAGGGTAAACACTGAAGCTTTCTTT. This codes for CASSLVGRVNTEAFF.

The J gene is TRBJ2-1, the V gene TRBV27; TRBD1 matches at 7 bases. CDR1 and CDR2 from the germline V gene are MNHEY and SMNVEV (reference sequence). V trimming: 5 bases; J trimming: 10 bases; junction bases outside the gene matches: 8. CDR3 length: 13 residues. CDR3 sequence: CASSMDRSREQFF. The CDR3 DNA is TGTGCCAGCAGTATGGACAGGTCTCGGGAGCAGTTCTTC.

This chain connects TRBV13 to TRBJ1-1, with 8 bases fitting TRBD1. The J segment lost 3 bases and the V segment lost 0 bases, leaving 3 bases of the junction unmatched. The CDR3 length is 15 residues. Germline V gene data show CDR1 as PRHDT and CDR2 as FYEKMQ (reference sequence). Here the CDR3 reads CASSLGRTGHTEAFF. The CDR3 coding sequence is TGTGCCAGCAGCTTAGGTCGGACAGGGCACACTGAAGCTTTCTTT.

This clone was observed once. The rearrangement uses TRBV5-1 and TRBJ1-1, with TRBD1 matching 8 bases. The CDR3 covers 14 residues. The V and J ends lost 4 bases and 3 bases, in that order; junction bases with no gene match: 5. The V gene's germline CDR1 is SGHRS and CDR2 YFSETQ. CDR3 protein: CASSPDREYTEAFF. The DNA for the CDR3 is TGCGCCAGCAGCCCGGACAGGGAGTACACTGAAGCTTTCTTT.

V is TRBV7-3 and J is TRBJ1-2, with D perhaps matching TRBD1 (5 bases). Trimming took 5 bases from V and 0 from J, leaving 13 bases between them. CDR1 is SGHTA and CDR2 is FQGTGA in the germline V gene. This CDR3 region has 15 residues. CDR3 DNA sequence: TGTGCCAGCAGCGAACGGGGGGGAGCTAACTATGGCTACACCTTC. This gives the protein CASSERGGANYGYTF.

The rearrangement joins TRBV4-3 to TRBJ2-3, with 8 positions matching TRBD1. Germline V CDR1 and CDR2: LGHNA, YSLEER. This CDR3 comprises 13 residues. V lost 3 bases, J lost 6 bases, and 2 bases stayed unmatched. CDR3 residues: CASSQNRGDTQYF. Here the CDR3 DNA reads TGCGCCAGCAGCCAGAACAGGGGGGATACGCAGTATTTT.

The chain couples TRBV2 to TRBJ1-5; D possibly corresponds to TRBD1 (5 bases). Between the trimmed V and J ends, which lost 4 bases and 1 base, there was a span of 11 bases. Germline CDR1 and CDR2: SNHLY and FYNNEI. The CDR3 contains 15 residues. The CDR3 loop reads CASSGLQVSNQPQHF. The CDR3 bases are TGTGCCAGCAGTGGTCTACAGGTGAGCAATCAGCCCCAGCATTTT.

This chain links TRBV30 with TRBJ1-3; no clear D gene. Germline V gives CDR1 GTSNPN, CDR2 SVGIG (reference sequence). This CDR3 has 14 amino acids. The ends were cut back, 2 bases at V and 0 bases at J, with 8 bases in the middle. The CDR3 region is CAWSRDISGNTIYF. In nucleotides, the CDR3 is TGTGCCTGGAGTCGAGACATCTCTGGAAACACCATATATTTT.

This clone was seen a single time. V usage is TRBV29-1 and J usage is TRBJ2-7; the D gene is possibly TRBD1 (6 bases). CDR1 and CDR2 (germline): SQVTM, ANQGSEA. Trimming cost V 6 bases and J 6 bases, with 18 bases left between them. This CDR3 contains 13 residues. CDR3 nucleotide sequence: TGCAGCGTAGCTACAGGGTTCTCGTTCGAGCAGTACTTC. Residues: CSVATGFSFEQYF.

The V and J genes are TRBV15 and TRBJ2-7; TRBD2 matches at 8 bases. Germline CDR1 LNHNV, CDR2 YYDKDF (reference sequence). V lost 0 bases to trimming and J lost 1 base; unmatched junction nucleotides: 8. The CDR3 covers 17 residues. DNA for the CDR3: TGTGCCACCAGCAGAGATCTGGGGACTAGACTATCCTACGAGCAGTACTTC. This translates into CATSRDLGTRLSYEQYF.

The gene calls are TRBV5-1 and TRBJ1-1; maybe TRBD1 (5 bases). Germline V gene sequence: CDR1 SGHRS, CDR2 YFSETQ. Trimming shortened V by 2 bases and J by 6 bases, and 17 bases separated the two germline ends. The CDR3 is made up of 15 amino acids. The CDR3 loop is CASSFRTKAKSEAFF. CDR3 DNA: TGCGCCAGCAGCTTTCGGACAAAGGCAAAATCTGAAGCTTTCTTT.

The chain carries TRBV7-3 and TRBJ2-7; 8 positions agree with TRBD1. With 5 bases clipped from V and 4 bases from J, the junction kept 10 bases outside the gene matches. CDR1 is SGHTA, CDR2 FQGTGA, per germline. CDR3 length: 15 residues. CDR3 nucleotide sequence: TGTGCCAGCAGCATCTCTCAGGGGGCGCAGTACGAGCAGTACTTC. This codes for CASSISQGAQYEQYF.

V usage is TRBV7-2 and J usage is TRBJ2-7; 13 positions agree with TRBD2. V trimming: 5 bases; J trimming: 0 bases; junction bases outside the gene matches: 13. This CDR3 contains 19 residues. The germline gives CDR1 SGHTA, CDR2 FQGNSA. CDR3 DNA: TGTGCCAGCAGCCCCCGGACTAGCGGGAGTTTTGGAACCTCCTACGAGCAGTACTTC. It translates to CASSPRTSGSFGTSYEQYF.